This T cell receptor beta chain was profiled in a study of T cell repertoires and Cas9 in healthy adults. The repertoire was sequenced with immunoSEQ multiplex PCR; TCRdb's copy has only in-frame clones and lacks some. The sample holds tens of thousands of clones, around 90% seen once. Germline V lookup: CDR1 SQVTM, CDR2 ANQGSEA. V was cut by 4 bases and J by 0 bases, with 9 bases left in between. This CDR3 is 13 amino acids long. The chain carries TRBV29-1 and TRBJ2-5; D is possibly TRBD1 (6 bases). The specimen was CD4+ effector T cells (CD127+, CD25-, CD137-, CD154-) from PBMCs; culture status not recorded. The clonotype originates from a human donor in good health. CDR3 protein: CSVGTGNQETQYF. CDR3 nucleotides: TGCAGCGTTGGAACAGGGAACCAAGAGACCCAGTACTTC.